This TCR beta chain is drawn from a study of blood T cell repertoires in COVID-19. Participants' reported clinical history set cohort assignment. The CDR3 runs to 16 residues. The junction had 10 bases not matched to a gene; V was cut back by 2 bases and J by 6 bases. The germline CDR1 and CDR2 sequences are MNHNS and SASEGT. TCRdb keeps only in-frame clones here, not all; method: immunoSEQ multiplex PCR. The sample carries about 220,000 clones, over 75% recorded once. The sequence was collected from a woman between 18 and 29 years old in a cohort exposed to, infected with or recovered from COVID-19 (not recorded which). Specimen: PBMCs or T cells enriched from blood (not recorded which). This chain joins TRBV6-1 and TRBJ2-7, with 10 bases identical to TRBD1. Here the CDR3 DNA reads TGTGCCAGCAGTGAACCGGGGGACAGGGGTATAGGCGAGCAGTACTTC. Its protein product is CASSEPGDRGIGEQYF.